This TCR beta chain emerged from a study of cytomegalovirus exposure and HLA in healthy donors. Study-level information: Sequencing of about 179 million T cells in an earlier analysis found around 110 million unique TCR beta sequences.

Germline V CDR1 and CDR2: LNHNV, YYDKDF (reference sequence). V was trimmed by 8 bases and J by 1 base, leaving 9 bases between them. The CDR3 totals 13 residues. Primers included in the PCR were 60 Vbeta and 13 Jbeta primers. Sequencing used immunoSEQ multiplex PCR; TCRdb keeps in-frame clones, though not all of them. This sample carries around 100,000 clones, with around 6.5% going to the ten biggest clones. What was sequenced was PBMCs. This sequence was found in a man aged 35-49 years in good health and CMV-seropositive. The chain uses TRBV15 and TRBJ2-1; D gene ambiguous. In DNA form, the CDR3 reads TGTGCCACCGCCGGAGAATCCTACAATGAGCAGTTCTTC. Translated, it gives CATAGESYNEQFF.